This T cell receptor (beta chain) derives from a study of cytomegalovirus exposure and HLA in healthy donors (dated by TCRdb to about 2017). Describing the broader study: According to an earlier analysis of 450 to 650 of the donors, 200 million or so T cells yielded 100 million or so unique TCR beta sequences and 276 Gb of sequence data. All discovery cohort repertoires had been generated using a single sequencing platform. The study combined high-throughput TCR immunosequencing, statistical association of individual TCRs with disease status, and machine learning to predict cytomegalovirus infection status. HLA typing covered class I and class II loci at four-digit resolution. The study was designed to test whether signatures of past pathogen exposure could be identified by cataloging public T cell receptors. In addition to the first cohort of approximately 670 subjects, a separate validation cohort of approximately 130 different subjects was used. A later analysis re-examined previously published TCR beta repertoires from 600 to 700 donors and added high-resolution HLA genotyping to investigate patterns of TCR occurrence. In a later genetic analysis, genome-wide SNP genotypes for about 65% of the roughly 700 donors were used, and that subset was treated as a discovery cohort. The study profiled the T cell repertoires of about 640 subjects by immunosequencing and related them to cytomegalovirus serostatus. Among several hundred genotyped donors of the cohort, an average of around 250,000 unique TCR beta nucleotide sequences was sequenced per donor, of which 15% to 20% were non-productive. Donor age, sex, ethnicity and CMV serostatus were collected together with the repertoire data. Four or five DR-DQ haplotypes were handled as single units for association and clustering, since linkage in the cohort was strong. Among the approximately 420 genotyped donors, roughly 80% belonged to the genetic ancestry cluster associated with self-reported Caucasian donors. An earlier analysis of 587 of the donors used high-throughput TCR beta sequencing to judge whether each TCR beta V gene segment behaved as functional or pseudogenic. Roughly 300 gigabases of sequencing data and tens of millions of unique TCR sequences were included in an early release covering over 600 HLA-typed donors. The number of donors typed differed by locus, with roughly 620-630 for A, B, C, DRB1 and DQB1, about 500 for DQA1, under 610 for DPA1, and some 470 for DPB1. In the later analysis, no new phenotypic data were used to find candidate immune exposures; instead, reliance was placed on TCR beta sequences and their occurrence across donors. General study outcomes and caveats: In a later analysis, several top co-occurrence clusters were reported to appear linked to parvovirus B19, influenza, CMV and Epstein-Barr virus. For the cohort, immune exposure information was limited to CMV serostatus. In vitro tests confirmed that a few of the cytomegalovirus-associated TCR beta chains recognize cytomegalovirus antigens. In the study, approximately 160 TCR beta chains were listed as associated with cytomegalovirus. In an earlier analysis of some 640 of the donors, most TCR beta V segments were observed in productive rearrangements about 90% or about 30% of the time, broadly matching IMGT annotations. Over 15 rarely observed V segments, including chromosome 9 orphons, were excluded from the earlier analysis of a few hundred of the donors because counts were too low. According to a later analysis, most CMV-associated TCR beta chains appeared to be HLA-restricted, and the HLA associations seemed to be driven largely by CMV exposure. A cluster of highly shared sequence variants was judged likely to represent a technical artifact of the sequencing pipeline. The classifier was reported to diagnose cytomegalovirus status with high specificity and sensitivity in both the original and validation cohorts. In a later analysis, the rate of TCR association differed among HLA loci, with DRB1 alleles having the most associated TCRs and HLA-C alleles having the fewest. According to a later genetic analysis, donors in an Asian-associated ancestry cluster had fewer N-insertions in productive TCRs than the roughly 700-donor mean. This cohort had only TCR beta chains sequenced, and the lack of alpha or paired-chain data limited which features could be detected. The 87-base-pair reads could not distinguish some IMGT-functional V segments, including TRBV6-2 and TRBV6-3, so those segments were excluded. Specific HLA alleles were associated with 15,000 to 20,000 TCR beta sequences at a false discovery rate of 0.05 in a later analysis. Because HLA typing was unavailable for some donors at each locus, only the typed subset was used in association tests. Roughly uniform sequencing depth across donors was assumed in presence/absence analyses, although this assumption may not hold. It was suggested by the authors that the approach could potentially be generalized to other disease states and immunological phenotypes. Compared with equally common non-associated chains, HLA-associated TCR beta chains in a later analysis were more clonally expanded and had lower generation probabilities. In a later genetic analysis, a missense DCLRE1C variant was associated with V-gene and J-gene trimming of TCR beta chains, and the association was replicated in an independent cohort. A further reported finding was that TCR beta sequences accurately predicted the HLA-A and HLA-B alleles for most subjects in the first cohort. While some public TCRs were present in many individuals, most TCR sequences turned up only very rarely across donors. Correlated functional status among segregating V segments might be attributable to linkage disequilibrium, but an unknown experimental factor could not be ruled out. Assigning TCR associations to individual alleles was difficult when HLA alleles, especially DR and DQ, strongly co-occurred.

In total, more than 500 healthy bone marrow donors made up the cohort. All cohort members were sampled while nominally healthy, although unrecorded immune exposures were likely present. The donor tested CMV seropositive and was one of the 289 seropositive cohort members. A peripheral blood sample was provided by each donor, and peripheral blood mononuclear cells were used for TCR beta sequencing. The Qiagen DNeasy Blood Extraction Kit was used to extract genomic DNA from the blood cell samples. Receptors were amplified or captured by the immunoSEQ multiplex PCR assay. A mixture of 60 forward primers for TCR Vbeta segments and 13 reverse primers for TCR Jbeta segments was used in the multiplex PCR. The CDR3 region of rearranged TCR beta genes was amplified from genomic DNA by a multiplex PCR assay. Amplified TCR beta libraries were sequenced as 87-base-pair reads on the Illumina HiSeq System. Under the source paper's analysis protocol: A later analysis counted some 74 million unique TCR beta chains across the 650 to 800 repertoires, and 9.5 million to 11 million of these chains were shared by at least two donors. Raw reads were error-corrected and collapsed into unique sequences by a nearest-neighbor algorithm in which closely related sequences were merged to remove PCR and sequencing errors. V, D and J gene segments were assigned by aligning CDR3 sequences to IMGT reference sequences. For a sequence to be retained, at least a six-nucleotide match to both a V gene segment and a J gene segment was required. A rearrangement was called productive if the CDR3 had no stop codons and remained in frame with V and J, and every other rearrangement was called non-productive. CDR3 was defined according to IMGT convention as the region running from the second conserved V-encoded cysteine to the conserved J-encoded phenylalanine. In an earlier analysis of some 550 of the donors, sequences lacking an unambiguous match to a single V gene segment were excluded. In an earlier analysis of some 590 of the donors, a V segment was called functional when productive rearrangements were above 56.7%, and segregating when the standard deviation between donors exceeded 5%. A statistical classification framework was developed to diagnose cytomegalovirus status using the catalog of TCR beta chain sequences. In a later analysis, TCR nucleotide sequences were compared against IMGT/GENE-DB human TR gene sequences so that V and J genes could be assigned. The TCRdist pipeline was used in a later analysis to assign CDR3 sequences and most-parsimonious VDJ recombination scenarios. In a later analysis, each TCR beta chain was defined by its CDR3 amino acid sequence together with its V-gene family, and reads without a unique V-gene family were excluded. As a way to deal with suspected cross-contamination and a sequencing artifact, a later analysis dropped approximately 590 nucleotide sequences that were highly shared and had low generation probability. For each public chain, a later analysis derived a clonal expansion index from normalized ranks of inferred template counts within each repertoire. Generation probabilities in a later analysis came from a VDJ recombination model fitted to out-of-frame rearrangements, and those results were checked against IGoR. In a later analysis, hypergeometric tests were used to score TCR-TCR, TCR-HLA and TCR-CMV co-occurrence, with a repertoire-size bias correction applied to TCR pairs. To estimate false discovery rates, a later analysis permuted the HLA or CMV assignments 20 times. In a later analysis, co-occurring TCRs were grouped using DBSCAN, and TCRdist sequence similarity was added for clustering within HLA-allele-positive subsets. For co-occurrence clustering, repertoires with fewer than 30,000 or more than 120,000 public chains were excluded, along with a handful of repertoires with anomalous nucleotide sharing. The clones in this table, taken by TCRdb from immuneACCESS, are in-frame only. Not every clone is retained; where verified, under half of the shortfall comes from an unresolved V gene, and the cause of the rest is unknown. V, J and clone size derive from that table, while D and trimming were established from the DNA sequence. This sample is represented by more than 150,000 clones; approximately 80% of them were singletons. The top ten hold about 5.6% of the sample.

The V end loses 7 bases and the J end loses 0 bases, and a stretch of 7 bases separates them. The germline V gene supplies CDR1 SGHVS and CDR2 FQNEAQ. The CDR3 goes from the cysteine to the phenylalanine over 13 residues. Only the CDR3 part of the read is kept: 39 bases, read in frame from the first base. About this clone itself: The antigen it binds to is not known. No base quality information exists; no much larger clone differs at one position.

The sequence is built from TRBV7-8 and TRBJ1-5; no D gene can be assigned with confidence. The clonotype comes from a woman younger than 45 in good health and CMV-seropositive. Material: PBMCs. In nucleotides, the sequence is TGTGCCAGCACCACGGTTAGCAATCAGCCCCAGCATTTT. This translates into CASTTVSNQPQHF.